One TCR beta chain is described in this entry. Its antigen is not known. From germline, CDR1 is SGHKS and CDR2 YYEKEE (reference sequence). The CDR3 runs 13 residues. The V segment lost 4 bases and the J segment 5 bases; nucleotides outside the gene matches: 6. This sample was included in a study of T cell responses to AZD1222 COVID-19 vaccine. The study, taken as a whole, reports: The donor cohort was predominantly white British with a female majority, and clonal diversity may have been underestimated. The study reported that nearly half of spike-specific TCRs target unmutated variant regions.

Using immunoSEQ multiplex PCR, the repertoire was profiled, and TCRdb retains in-frame clones only, with some absent. The table lists about 160,000 clones, roughly nine tenths of them singletons. The sample in question was peripheral blood, obtained on day 0 of AZD1222 vaccination. The receptor's source is an adult in good health. The genes are TRBV5-5 and TRBJ2-7; 7 nucleotides align to TRBD1. Written as DNA, the CDR3 is TGTGCCAGCAGCATAGGAACAGGGGACGAGCAGTACGTC. It yields the protein CASSIGTGDEQYV.